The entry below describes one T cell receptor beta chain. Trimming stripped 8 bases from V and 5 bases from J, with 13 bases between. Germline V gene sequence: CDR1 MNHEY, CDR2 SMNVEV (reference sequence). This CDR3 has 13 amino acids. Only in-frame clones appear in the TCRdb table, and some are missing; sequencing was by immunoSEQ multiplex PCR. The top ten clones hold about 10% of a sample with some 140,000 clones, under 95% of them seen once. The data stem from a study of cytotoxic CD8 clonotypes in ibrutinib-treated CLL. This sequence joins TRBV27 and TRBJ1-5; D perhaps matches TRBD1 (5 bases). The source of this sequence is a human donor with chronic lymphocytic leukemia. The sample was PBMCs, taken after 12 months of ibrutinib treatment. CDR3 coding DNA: TGTGCCAGCGGGCCGGGACCTTATCAGCCCCAGCATTTT. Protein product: CASGPGPYQPQHF.